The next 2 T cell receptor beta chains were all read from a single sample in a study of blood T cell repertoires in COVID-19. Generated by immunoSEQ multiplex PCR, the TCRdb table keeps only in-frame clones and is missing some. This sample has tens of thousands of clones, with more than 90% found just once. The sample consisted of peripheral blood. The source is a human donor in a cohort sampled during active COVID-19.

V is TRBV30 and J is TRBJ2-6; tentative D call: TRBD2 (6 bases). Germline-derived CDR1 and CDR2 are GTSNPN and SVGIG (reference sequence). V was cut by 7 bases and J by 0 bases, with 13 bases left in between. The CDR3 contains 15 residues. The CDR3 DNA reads TGTGCCTCGGGACTTCCTCGCTCTGGGGCCAACGTCCTGACTTTC. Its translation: CASGLPRSGANVLTF.

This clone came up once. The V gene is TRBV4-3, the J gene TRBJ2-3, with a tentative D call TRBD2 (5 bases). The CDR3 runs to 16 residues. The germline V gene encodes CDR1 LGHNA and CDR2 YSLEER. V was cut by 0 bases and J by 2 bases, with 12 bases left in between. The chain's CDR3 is CASSQDFGESTDTQYF. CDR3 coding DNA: TGCGCCAGCAGCCAAGATTTCGGGGAGTCCACAGATACGCAGTATTTT.